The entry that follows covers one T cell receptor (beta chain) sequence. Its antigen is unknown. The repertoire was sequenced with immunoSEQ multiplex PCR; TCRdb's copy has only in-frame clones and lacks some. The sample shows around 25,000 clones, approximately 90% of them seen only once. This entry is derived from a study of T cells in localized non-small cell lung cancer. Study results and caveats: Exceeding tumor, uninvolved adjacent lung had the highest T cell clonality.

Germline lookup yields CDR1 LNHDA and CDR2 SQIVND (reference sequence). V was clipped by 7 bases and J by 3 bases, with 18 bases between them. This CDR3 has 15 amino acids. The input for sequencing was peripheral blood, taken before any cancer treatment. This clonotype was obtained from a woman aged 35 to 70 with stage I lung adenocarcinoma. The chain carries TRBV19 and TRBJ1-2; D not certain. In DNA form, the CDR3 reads TGTGCCAGTACCCCAAGGGCAGTTCTCCACTATGGCTACACCTTC. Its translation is CASTPRAVLHYGYTF.